A selection of T cell receptor beta chains follows, all from one sample in a study of CD8 T cells in ankylosing spondylitis. From the 5' RACE reads, TCRdb called clonotypes with MiXCR, one entry per CDR3 protein. The sample records 150,000 to 200,000 distinct CDR3 sequences, roughly 34% being singletons. Sequences were obtained from synovial fluid, either unsorted or a sorted T cell fraction (not recorded which). The receptor source for this set is a male donor with ankylosing spondylitis. Each CDR3 is given with its conserved first and last residue. Fields, in order: clone size, J gene, CDR3 length, V gene, D gene, CDR3 protein, CDR3 DNA. D genes are given only for firm matches. Expanded clones are given a class, and other clones once, few, many or no size at all.

>NA|TRBJ1-1|14|TRBV19|NA
CASSIRLENTEAFF
TGTGCCAGTAGTATTCGGTTGGAAAACACTGAAGCTTTCTTT
>NA|TRBJ2-1|13|TRBV20-1|TRBD1
CSARGTGSHEQFF
TGCAGTGCCCGCGGGACAGGGTCCCATGAGCAGTTCTTC
>NA|TRBJ1-2|13|TRBV28|NA
CASSLEQGYGYTF
TGTGCCAGCAGTTTAGAACAGGGATATGGCTACACCTTC
>few|TRBJ1-1|15|TRBV7-9|NA
CASSLGGARTTEAFF
TGTGCCAGCAGCTTAGGTGGGGCAAGGACCACTGAAGCTTTCTTT
>few|TRBJ1-5|17|TRBV5-1|NA
CASSSRPAQVGNQPQHF
TGCGCCAGCAGCTCGAGGCCGGCGCAGGTTGGCAATCAGCCCCAGCATTTT
>few|TRBJ2-2|16|TRBV5-1|NA
CASSLAQHANTGELFF
TGCGCCAGCAGCTTGGCCCAGCACGCGAACACCGGGGAGCTGTTTTTT
>few|TRBJ1-4|14|TRBV28|NA
CASSPTGKSGKLFF
TGTGCCAGCAGCCCCACAGGGAAGAGTGGAAAACTGTTTTTT
>NA|TRBJ2-1|17|TRBV2|NA
CASSESGGNVPYNEQFF
TGTGCCAGCAGTGAATCAGGCGGGAACGTCCCCTACAATGAGCAGTTCTTC
>NA|TRBJ1-1|14|TRBV7-2|NA
CASSFSGTNTEAFF
TGTGCCAGCAGCTTCTCAGGGACGAACACTGAAGCTTTCTTT
>once|TRBJ1-1|14|TRBV4-2|NA
CASSQDRRITEAFF
TGTGCCAGCAGCCAAGACCGGAGGATCACTGAAGCTTTCTTT
>NA|TRBJ2-7|16|TRBV7-9|NA
CARTPSGGGFLYEQYF
TGTGCCAGAACCCCGTCGGGTGGGGGGTTTCTCTACGAGCAGTACTTC
>many|TRBJ2-1|12|TRBV29-1|NA
CSVEGGGIEQFF
TGCAGCGTTGAAGGTGGGGGTATTGAGCAGTTCTTC
>NA|TRBJ2-2|15|TRBV20-1|NA
CSARVRQTNTGELFF
TGCAGTGCTAGAGTTCGGCAGACGAACACCGGGGAGCTGTTTTTT
>NA|TRBJ2-3|21|TRBV21-1|NA
CASSKAGRATSGETSTDTQYF
TGTGCCAGCAGCAAAGCCGGGCGAGCCACTAGCGGAGAAACTAGCACAGATACGCAGTATTTT
>few|TRBJ1-1|14|TRBV20-1|NA
CSAPAVGTNTEAFF
TGCAGTGCTCCGGCTGTGGGGACGAACACTGAAGCTTTCTTT
>many|TRBJ2-5|18|TRBV20-1|NA
CSASIPGHWGSRQETQYF
TGCAGTGCTTCCATCCCGGGACACTGGGGGAGTCGGCAAGAGACCCAGTACTTC
>few|TRBJ1-6|14|TRBV3-1|NA
CASSLPGRESPLHF
TGTGCCAGCAGCCTCCCCGGGAGAGAATCACCCCTCCACTTT
>many|TRBJ1-3|14|TRBV10-3|NA
CAIKDRNAGNTIYF
TGTGCCATCAAAGACAGGAATGCTGGAAACACCATATATTTT
>many|TRBJ1-2|11|TRBV20-1|NA
CSPSSEEGYTF
TGCAGCCCTAGCTCTGAGGAGGGCTACACCTTC
>NA|TRBJ2-6|17|TRBV29-1|TRBD2
CSVEVLAGFSGANVLTF
TGCAGCGTTGAAGTCCTAGCGGGGTTCTCTGGGGCCAACGTCCTGACTTTC
>NA|TRBJ1-3|16|TRBV5-4|NA
CASSLVGGGSGNTIYF
TGTGCCAGCAGCTTGGTCGGGGGAGGTTCTGGAAACACCATATATTTT
>NA|TRBJ2-1|14|TRBV7-9|NA
CASSLRGPLNEQFF
TGTGCCAGCAGCTTAAGGGGACCCCTCAATGAGCAGTTCTTC
>many|TRBJ1-1|15|TRBV7-9|TRBD1
CASSLASGGRTEAFF
TGTGCCAGCAGCTTAGCTTCAGGGGGACGCACTGAAGCTTTCTTT
>few|TRBJ2-7|15|TRBV18|TRBD1
CASSRGQGPSYEQYF
TGTGCCAGCTCACGGGGACAGGGCCCTTCCTACGAGCAGTACTTC
>many|TRBJ1-3|17|TRBV7-9|NA
CASTLGRQDLSGNTIYF
TGTGCCAGCACTTTGGGCCGACAGGACCTCTCTGGAAACACCATATATTTT
>few|TRBJ1-2|12|TRBV29-1|NA
CSVARVNYGYTF
TGCAGCGTCGCCAGGGTAAACTATGGCTACACCTTC
>many|TRBJ2-3|17|TRBV5-6|TRBD2
CASSLRGTSGNTDTQYF
TGTGCCAGCAGCTTGAGGGGGACTAGCGGAAACACAGATACGCAGTATTTT
>NA|TRBJ1-2|14|TRBV19|NA
CASSQRTGNYGYTF
TGTGCCAGTAGTCAACGGACGGGCAACTATGGCTACACCTTC
>few|TRBJ2-3|15|TRBV12-3/TRBV12-4|NA
CASSLRGGAVDTQYF
TGTGCCAGCAGTTTACGTGGGGGGGCCGTAGATACGCAGTATTTT
>few|TRBJ2-7|15|TRBV7-9|NA
CASSSRVGGRHEQYF
TGTGCCAGCAGCTCTAGAGTGGGCGGCCGCCACGAGCAGTACTTC
>NA|TRBJ2-2|13|TRBV7-6|NA
CASLVQVGGELFF
TGTGCCAGCTTAGTACAGGTTGGCGGGGAGCTGTTTTTT
>few|TRBJ2-3|15|TRBV20-1|TRBD2
CSASFPYSGTHTQYF
TGCAGTGCTAGCTTCCCCTATAGCGGGACCCATACGCAGTATTTT
>many|TRBJ1-5|12|TRBV15|NA
CATSRDNQPQHF
TGTGCCACCAGCAGAGACAATCAGCCCCAGCATTTT
>few|TRBJ1-1|16|TRBV7-2|NA
CASSSRLLTPNTEAFF
TGTGCCAGCAGCTCTCGTCTCCTGACACCGAACACTGAAGCTTTCTTT
>NA|TRBJ2-3|13|TRBV5-6|NA
CASSSTRSDTQYF
TGTGCCAGCAGCTCGACTAGGTCGGATACGCAGTATTTT
>few|TRBJ2-5|13|TRBV9|NA
CASSPTGMETQYF
TGTGCCAGCAGTCCAACAGGGATGGAGACCCAGTACTTC
>NA|TRBJ2-5|14|TRBV7-2|TRBD2
CASSSTSGQETQYF
TGTGCCAGCAGCTCCACTAGCGGCCAAGAGACCCAGTACTTC
>few|TRBJ1-2|13|TRBV29-1|TRBD1
CSVYTWTGQGYTF
TGCAGCGTTTACACCTGGACAGGACAAGGCTACACCTTC
>NA|TRBJ1-1|15|TRBV5-1|NA
CASSFSAGHNTEAFF
TGCGCCAGCAGCTTCTCGGCAGGGCACAACACTGAAGCTTTCTTT
>NA|TRBJ1-6|16|TRBV20-1|NA
CSARDSVRDMYSPLHF
TGCAGTGCTAGGGACAGTGTGAGGGATATGTATTCACCCCTCCACTTT
>NA|TRBJ2-3|15|TRBV6-2/TRBV6-3|TRBD2
CASSYGTRITDTQYF
TGTGCCAGCAGTTACGGGACTAGAATCACAGATACGCAGTATTTT
>NA|TRBJ1-2|13|TRBV20-1|TRBD1
CSAPTGARVEDTF
TGCAGTGCTCCAACAGGGGCGCGAGTGGAGGACACCTTC
>many|TRBJ1-1|15|TRBV5-1|NA
CASSLEGTGNTEAFF
TGCGCCAGCAGCTTGGAAGGGACCGGGAACACTGAAGCTTTCTTT
>few|TRBJ1-1|16|TRBV5-6|NA
CASSLPGQTMNTEAFF
TGTGCCAGCAGCTTACCGGGGCAGACAATGAACACTGAAGCTTTCTTT
>NA|TRBJ1-4|13|TRBV12-3/TRBV12-4|NA
CASNLRGEEKLFF
TGTGCCAGCAACTTAAGGGGAGAAGAAAAACTGTTTTTT
>NA|TRBJ2-2|15|TRBV7-2|NA
CASSAGPILTGELFF
TGTGCCAGCAGCGCGGGCCCGATTTTGACCGGGGAGCTGTTTTTT
>once|TRBJ2-5|13|TRBV30|TRBD1
CAWSAQTGQTQYF
TGTGCCTGGAGTGCCCAGACAGGGCAGACCCAGTACTTC
>NA|TRBJ2-7|13|TRBV7-8|NA
CASSSRFGYEQYF
TGTGCCAGCAGCTCCCGATTTGGCTACGAGCAGTACTTC
>NA|TRBJ1-1|16|TRBV7-8|NA
CASSRNMDRGHTEAFF
TGTGCCAGCAGCCGTAATATGGACCGCGGACACACTGAAGCTTTCTTT
>NA|TRBJ2-7|13|TRBV29-1|NA
CSVETPGAYEQYF
TGCAGCGTTGAAACTCCCGGGGCCTACGAGCAGTACTTC
>many|TRBJ1-1|14|TRBV7-2|TRBD1
CASRWTGRSTEAFF
TGTGCCAGCAGGTGGACAGGGAGGAGCACTGAAGCTTTCTTT
>once|TRBJ1-2|12|TRBV30|NA
CAWSQRDDGYTF
TGTGCCTGGAGTCAAAGGGATGATGGCTACACCTTC
>many|TRBJ2-2|20|TRBV5-1|TRBD2
CASSVTLKLAGGLNTGELFF
TGCGCCAGCAGCGTGACCCTCAAACTAGCGGGAGGACTGAACACCGGGGAGCTGTTTTTT
>NA|TRBJ2-1|20|TRBV12-3/TRBV12-4|NA
CASSLANGFAASSSYNEQFF
TGTGCCAGCAGTTTAGCCAACGGATTTGCTGCGTCGAGCTCCTACAATGAGCAGTTCTTC
>NA|TRBJ2-3|15|TRBV30|NA
CAWSAGTPSTDTQYF
TGTGCCTGGAGTGCCGGAACTCCTAGCACAGATACGCAGTATTTT
>many|TRBJ1-5|15|TRBV7-3|TRBD1
CASSRDRYSNQPQHF
TGTGCCAGCAGCCGGGACAGGTATAGCAATCAGCCCCAGCATTTT
>few|TRBJ2-1|15|TRBV7-3|TRBD2
CASSLVASGYNEQFF
TGTGCCAGCAGCTTAGTGGCTAGCGGGTACAATGAGCAGTTCTTC